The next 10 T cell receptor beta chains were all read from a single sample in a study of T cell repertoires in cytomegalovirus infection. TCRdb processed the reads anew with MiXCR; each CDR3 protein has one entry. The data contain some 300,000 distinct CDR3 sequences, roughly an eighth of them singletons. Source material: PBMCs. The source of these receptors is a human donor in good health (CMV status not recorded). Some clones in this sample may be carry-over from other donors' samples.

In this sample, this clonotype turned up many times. The DNA for the CDR3 is TGTGCCAGCACGACTAGCGGACGCACAGATACGCAGTATTTT. Protein product: CASTTSGRTDTQYF. V gene TRBV28 combines with J gene TRBJ2-3; 9 nucleotides match TRBD2. The CDR3 contains 14 residues. V dropped 7 bases and J dropped 1; count of bases not matched to a gene: 3. Per the germline V gene, CDR1 is MDHEN and CDR2 is SYDVKM. Together with reference TRBV28 and TRBJ2-3, the CDR3 gives the full variable domain: DVKVTQSSRYLVKRTGEKVFLECVQDMDHENMFWYRQDPGLGLRLIYFSYDVKMKEKGDIPEGYSVSREKKERFSLILESASTNQTSMYLCASTTSGRTDTQYFGPGTRLTVL.

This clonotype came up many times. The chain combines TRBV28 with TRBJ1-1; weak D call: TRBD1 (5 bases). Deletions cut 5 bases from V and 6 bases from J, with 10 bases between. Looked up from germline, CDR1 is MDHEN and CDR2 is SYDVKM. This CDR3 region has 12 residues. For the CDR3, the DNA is TGTGCCAGCAGTCGGGGGATCGCTGAAGCTTTCTTT. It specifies CASSRGIAEAFF.

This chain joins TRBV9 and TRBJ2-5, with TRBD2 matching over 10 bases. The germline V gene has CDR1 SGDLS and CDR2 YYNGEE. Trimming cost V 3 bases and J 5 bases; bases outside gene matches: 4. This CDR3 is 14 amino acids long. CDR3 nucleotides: TGTGCCAGCAGCGATAGCGGGGGGAAGGAGACCCAGTACTTC. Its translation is CASSDSGGKETQYF.

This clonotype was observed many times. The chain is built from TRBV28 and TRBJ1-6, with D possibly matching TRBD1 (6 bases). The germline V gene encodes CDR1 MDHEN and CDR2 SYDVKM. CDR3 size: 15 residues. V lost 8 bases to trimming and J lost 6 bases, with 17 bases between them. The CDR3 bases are TGTGCCAGCCACACCACCCCACAGGGTAATTCACCCCTCCACTTT. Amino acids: CASHTTPQGNSPLHF.

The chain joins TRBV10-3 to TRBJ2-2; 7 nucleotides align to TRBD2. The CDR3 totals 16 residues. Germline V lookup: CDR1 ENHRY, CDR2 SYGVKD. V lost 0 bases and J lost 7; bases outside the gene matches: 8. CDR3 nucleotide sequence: TGTGCCATCAGTGAGTCCTCGACTAGCCTGAGCGGGGAGCTGTTTTTT. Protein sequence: CAISESSTSLSGELFF.

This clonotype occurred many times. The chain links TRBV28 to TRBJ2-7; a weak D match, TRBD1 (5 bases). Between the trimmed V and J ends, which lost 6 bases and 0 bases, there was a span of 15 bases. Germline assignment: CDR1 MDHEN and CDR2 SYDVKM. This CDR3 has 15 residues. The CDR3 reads CASRTLGRASYEQYF. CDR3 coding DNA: TGTGCCAGCAGAACTTTGGGCAGGGCCTCCTACGAGCAGTACTTC. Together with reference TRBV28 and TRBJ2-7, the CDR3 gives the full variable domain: DVKVTQSSRYLVKRTGEKVFLECVQDMDHENMFWYRQDPGLGLRLIYFSYDVKMKEKGDIPEGYSVSREKKERFSLILESASTNQTSMYLCASRTLGRASYEQYFGPGTRLTVT.

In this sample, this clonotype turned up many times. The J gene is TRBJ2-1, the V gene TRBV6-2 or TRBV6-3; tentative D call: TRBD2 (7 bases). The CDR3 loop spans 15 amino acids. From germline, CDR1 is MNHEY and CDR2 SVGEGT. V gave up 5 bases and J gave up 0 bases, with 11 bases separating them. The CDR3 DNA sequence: TGTGCCAGCAGTCGCGGGGGACACTCCTACAATGAGCAGTTCTTC. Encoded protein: CASSRGGHSYNEQFF.

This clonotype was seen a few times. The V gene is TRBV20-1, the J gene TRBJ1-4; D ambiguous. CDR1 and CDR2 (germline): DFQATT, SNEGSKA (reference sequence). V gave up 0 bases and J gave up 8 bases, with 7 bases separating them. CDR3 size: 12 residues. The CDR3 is CSARDSEEKLFF. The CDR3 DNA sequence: TGCAGTGCTAGAGATTCGGAAGAAAAACTGTTTTTT.

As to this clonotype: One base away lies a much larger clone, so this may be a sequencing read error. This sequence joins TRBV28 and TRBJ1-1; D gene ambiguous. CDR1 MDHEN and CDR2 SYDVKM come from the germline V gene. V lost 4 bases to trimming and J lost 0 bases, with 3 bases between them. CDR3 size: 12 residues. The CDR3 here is CASSSMNTEAFF. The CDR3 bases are TGTGCCAGCAGTTCCATGAACACTGAAGCTTTCTTT.

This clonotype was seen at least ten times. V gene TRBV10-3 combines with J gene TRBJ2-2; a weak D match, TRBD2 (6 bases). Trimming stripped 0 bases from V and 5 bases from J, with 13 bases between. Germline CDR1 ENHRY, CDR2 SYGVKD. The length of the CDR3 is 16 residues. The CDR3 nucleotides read TGTGCCATCAGTGAGTCGATGGTAGCGGCTACCGGGGAGCTGTTTTTT. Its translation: CAISESMVAATGELFF.